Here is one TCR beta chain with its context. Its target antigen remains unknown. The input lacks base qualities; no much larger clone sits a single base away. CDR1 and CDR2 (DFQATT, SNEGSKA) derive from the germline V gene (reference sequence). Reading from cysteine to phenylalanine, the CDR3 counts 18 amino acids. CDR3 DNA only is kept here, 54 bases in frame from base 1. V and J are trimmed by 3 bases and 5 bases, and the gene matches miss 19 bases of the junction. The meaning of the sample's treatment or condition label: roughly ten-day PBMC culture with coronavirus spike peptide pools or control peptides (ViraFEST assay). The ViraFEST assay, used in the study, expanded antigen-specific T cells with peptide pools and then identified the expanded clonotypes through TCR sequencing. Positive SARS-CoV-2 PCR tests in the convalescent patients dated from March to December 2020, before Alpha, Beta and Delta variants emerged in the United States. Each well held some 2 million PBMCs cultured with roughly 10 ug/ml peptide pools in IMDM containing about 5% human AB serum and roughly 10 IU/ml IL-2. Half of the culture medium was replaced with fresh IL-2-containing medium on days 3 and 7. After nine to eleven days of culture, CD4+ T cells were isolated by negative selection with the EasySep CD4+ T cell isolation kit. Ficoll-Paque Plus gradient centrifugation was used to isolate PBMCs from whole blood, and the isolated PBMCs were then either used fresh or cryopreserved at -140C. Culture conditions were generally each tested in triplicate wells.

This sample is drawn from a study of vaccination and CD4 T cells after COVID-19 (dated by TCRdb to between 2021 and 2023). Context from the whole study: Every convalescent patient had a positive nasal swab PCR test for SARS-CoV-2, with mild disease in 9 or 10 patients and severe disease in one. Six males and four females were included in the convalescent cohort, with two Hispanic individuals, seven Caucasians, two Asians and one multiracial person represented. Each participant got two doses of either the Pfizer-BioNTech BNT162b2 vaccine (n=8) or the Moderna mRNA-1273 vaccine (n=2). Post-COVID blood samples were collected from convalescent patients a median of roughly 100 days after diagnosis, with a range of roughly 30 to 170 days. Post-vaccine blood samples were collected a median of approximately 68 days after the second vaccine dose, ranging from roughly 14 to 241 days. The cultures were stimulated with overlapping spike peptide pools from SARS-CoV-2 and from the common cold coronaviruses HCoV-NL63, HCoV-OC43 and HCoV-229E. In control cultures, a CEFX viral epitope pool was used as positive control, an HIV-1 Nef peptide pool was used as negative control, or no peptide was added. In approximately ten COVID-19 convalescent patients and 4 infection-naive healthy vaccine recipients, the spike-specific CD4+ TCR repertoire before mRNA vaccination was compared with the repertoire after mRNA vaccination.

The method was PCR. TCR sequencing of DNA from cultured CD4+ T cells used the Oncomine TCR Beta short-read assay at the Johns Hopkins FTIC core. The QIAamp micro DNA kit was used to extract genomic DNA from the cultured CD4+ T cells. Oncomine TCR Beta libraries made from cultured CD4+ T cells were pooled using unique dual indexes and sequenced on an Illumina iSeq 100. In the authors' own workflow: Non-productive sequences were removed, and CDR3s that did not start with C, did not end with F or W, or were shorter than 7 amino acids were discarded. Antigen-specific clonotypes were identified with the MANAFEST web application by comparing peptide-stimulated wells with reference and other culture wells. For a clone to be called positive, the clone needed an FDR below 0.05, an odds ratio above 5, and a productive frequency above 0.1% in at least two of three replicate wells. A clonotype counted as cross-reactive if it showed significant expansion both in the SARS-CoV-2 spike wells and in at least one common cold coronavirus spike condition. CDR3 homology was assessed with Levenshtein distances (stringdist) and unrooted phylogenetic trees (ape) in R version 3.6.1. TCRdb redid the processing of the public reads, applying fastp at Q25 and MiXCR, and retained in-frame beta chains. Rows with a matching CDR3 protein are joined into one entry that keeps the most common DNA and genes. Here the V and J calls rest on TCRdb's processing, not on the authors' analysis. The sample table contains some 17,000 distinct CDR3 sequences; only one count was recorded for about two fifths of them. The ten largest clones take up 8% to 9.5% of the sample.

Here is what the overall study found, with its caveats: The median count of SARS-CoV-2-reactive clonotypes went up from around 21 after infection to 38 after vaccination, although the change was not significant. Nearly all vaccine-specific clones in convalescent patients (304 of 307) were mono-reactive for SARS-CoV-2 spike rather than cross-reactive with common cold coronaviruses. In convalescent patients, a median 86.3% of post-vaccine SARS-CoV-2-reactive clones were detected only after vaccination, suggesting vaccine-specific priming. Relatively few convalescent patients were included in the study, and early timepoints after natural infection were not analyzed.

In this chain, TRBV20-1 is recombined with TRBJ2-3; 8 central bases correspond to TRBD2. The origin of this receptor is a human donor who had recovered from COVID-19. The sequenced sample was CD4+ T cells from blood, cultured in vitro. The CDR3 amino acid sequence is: CSASDGVAGRVGRDTQYF. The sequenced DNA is TGCAGTGCTAGTGACGGGGTAGCGGGACGTGTAGGTCGAGATACGCAGTATTTT.